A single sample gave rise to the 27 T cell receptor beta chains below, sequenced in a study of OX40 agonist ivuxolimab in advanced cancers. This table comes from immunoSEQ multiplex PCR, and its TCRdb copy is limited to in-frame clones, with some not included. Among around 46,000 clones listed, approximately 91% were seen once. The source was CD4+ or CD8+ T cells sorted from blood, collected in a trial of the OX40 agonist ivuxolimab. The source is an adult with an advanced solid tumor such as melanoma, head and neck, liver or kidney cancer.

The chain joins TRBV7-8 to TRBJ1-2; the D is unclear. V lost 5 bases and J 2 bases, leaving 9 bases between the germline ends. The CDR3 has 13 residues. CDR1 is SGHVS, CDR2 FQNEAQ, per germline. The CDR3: CASSPPGNYGYTF. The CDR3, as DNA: TGTGCCAGCAGCCCCCCGGGCAACTATGGCTACACCTTC.

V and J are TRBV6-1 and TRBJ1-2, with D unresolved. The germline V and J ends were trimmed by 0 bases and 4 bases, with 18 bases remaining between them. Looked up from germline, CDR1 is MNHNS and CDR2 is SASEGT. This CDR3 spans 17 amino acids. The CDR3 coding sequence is TGTGCCAGCAGTGAAGCAATCGCGGACGCGGGAAGCTATGGCTACACCTTC. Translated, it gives CASSEAIADAGSYGYTF.

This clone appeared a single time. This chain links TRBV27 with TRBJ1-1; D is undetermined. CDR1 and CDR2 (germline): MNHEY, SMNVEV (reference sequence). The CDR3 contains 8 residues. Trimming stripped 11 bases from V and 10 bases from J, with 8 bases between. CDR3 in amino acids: CAPRGAFF. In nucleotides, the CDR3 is TGTGCCCCCAGAGGAGCTTTCTTT.

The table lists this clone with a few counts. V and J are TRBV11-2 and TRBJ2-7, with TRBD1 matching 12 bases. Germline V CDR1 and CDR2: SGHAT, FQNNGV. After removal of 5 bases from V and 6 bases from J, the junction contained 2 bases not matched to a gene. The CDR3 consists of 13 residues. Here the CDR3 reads CASSRDRGREQYF. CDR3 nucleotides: TGTGCCAGCAGCCGGGACAGGGGGCGCGAGCAGTACTTC.

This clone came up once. CDR3 amino acids: CASSVAGGQDDTGELFF. The CDR3 DNA follows: TGTGCCAGCAGCGTAGCGGGGGGGCAGGACGACACCGGGGAGCTGTTTTTT. V is TRBV9 and J is TRBJ2-2; TRBD2 matches at 8 bases. With V trimmed by 0 bases and J by 3 bases, 7 bases remained unmatched. Germline assignment: CDR1 SGDLS and CDR2 YYNGEE. The CDR3 is 17 amino acids.

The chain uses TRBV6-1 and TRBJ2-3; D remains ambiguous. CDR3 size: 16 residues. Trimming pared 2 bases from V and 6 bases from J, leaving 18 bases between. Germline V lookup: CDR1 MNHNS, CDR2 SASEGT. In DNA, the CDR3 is TGTGCCAGCAGTGAATTACGTGGGGTTGATTATGATACGCAGTATTTT. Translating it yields CASSELRGVDYDTQYF.

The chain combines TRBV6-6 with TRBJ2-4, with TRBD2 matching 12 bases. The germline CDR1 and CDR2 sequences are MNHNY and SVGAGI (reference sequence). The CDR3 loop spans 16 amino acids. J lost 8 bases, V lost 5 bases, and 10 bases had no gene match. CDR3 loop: CASSPSGGAFIYIQYF. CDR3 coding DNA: TGTGCCAGCAGTCCTAGCGGGGGGGCCTTTATTTACATTCAGTACTTC.

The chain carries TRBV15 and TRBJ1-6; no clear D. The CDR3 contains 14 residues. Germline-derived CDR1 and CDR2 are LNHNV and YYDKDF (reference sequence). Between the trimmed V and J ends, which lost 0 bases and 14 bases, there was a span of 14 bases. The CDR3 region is CATSRDLEAKALHF. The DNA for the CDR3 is TGTGCCACCAGCAGAGATCTTGAGGCGAAGGCCCTCCACTTT.

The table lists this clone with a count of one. The CDR3 loop is CASGRDRAYEQYF. The CDR3 DNA follows: TGTGCCAGCGGCCGGGACAGGGCATACGAGCAGTACTTC. V usage is TRBV6-5 and J usage is TRBJ2-7, with 9 bases fitting TRBD1. Germline values: CDR1 MNHEY, CDR2 SVGAGI. The J segment lost 4 bases and the V segment lost 8 bases, leaving 6 bases of the junction unmatched. This CDR3 region has 13 residues.

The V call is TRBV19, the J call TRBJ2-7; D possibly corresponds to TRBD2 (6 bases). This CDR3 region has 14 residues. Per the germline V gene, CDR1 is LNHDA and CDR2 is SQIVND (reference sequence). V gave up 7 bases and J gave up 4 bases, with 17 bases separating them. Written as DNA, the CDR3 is TGTGCCAGTACCCCGGACCATCGGGGGTACGAGCAGTACTTC. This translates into CASTPDHRGYEQYF.

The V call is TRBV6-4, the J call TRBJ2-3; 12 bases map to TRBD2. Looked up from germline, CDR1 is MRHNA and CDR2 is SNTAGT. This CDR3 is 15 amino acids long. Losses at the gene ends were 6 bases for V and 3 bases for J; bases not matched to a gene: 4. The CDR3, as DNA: TGTGCCAGCAGCGAGACTAGCGGGGGAACAGATACGCAGTATTTT. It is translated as CASSETSGGTDTQYF.

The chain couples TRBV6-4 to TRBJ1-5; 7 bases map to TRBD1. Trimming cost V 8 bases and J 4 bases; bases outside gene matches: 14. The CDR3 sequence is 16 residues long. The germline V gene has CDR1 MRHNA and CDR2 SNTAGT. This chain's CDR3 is CASPEGTVGKNQPQHF. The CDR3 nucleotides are TGTGCCAGCCCTGAAGGGACAGTCGGGAAAAATCAGCCCCAGCATTTT.

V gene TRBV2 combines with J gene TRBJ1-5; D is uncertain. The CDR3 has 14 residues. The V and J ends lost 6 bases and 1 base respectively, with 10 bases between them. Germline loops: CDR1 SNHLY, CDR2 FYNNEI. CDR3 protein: CASSPEYSNQPQHF. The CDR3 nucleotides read TGTGCCAGCAGCCCCGAGTACAGCAATCAGCCCCAGCATTTT.

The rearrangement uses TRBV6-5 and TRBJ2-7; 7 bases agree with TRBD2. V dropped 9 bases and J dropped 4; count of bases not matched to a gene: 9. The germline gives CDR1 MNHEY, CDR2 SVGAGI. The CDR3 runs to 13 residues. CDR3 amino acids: CASSRAGEYEQYF. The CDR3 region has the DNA TGTGCCAGTAGTCGGGCGGGAGAATACGAGCAGTACTTC.

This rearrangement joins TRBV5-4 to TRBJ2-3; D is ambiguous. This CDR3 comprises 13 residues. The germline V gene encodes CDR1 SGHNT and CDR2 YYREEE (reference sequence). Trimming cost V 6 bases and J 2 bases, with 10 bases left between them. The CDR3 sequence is CASKEGSTDTQYF. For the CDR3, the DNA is TGTGCCAGCAAAGAAGGGTCCACAGATACGCAGTATTTT.

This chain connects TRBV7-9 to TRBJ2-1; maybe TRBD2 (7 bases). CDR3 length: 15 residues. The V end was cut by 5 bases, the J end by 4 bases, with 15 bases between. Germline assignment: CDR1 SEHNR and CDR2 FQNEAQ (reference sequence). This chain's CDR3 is CASSNGGPGYNEQFF. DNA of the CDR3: TGTGCCAGCAGCAACGGGGGGCCCGGTTACAATGAGCAGTTCTTC. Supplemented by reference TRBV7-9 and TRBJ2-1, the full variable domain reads DTGVSQNPRHKITKRGQNVTFRCDPISEHNRLYWYRQTLGQGPEFLTYFQNEAQLEKSRLLSDRFSAERPKGSFSTLEIQRTEQGDSAMYLCASSNGGPGYNEQFFGPGTRLTVL.

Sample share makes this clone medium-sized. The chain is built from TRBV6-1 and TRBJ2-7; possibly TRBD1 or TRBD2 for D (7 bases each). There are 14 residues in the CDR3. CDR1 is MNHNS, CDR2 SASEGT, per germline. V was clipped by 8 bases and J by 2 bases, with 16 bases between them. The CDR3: CASLGQGGPYEQYF. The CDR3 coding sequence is TGTGCCAGCCTGGGGCAGGGGGGGCCCTACGAGCAGTACTTC.

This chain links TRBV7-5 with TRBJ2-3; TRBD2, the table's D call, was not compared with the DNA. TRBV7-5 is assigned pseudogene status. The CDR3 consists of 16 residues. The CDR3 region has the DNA TGTGCCAGAAGCCCCCGGACGGGAGGGTTGAGAGATACGCAGTATTTT. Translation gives CARSPRTGGLRDTQYF.

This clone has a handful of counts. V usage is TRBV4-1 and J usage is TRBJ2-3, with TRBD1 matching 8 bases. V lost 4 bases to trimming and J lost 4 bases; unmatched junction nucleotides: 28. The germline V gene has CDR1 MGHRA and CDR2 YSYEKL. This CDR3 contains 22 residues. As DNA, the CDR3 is TGCGCCAGCAGCCTCCCCGGCCGGACAGGGAAGTCCAGCACGGCGGCGGCAGATACGCAGTATTTT. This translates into CASSLPGRTGKSSTAAADTQYF.

The CDR3 bases are TGTGCCAGCAGCTCCTTGGGACTAGCTAGCTACGAGCAGTACTTC. It translates to CASSSLGLASYEQYF. The chain is built from TRBV7-6 and TRBJ2-7; TRBD2 matches 9 bases. The CDR3 runs 15 residues. Germline V gives CDR1 SGHVS, CDR2 FNYEAQ. The V segment lost 4 bases and the J segment 3 bases; nucleotides outside the gene matches: 7.

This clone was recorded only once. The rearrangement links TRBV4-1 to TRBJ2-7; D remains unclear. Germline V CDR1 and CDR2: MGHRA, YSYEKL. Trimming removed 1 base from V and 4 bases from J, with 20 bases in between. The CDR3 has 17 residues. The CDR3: CASSQVAYSEEPYEQYF. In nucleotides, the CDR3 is TGCGCCAGCAGCCAAGTGGCCTATTCGGAAGAGCCTTACGAGCAGTACTTC.

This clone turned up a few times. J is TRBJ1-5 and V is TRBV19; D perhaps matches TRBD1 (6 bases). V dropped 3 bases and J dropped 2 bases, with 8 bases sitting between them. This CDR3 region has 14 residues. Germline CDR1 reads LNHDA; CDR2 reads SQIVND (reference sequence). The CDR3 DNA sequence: TGTGCCAGTAGTATCCGGGGGCGCAATCAGCCCCAGCATTTT. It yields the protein CASSIRGRNQPQHF.

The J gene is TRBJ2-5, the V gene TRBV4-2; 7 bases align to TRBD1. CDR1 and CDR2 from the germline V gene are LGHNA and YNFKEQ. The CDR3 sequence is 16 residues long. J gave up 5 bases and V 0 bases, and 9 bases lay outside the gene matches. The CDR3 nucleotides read TGTGCCAGCAGCCAAGAGAGGGCCAGGGGGTCGGAGACCCAGTACTTC. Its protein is CASSQERARGSETQYF.

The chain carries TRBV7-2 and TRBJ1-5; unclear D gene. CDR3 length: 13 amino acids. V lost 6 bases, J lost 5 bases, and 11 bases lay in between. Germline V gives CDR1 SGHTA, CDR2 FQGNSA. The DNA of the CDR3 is TGTGCCAGCAGGGGTTGGATTGATCAGCCCCAGCATTTT. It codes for CASRGWIDQPQHF.

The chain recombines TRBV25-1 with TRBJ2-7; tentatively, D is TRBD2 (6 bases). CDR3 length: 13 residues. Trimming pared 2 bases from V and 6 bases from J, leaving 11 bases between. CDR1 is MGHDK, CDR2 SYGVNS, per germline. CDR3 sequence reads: CASSEVGTSEQYF. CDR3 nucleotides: TGTGCCAGCAGTGAAGTAGGGACTTCCGAGCAGTACTTC.

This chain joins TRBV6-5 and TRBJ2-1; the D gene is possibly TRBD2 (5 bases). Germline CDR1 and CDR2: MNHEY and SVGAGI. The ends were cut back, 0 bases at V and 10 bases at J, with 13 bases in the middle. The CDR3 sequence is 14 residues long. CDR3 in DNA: TGTGCCAGCAGTTACTCCAGGAGTCAGCGGGAGCAGTTCTTC. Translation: CASSYSRSQREQFF.

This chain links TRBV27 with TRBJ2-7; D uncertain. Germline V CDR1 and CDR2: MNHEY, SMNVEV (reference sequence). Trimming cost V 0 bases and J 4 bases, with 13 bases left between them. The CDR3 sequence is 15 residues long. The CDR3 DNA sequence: TGTGCCAGCAGTTTATCTTTTTCGTGGGTTTACGAGCAGTACTTC. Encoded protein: CASSLSFSWVYEQYF.